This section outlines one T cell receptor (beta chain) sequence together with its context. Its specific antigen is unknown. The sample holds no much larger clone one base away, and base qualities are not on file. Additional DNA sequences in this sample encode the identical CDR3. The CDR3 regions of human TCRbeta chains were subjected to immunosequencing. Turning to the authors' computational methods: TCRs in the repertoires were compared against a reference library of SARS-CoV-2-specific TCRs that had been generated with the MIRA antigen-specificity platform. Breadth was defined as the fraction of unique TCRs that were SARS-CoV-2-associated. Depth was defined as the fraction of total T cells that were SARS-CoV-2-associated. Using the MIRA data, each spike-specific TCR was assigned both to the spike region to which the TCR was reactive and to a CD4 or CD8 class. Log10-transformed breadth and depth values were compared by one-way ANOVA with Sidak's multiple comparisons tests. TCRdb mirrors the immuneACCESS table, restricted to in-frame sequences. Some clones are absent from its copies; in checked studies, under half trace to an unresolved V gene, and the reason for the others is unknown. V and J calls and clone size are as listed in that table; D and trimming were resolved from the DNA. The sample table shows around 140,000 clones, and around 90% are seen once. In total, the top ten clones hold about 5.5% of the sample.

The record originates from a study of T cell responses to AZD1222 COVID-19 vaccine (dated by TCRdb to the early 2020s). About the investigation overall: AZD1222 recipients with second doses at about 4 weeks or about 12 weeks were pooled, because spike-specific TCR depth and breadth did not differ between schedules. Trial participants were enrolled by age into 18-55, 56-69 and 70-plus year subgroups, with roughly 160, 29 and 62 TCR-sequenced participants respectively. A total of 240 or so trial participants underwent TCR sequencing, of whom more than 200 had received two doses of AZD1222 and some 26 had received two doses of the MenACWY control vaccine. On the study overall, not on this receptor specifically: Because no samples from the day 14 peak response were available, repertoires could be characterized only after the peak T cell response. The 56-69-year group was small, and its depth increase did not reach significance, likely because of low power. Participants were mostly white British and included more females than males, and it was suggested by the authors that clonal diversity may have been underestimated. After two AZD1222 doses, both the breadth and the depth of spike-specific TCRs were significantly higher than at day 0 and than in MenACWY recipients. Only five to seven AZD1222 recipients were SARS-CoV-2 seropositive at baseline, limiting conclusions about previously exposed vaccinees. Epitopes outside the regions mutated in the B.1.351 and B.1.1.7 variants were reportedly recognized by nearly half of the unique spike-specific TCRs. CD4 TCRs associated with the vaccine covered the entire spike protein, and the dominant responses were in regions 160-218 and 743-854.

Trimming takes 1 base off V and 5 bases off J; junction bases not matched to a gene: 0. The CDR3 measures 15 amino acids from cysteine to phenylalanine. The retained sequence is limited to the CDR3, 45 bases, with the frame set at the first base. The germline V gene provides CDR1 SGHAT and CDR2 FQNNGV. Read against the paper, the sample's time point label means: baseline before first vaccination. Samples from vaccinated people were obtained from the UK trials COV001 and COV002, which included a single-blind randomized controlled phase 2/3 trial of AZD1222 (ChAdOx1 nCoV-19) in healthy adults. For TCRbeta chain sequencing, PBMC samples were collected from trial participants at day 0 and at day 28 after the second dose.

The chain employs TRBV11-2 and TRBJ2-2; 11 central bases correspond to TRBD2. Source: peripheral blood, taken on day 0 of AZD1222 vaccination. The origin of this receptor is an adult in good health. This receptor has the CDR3 CASSLGLAGTGELFF. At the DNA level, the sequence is TGTGCCAGCAGCTTAGGACTAGCGGGAACCGGGGAGCTGTTTTTT.